These 19 T cell receptor beta chains were all obtained from the same sample, sequenced in a study of naive and memory T cell subsets. Both TRBC1 and TRBC2 were covered by a beta constant-region primer of two equimolar oligonucleotides. Nested alpha and beta constant-region primers with the SP2 primer drove four PCR rounds on ligated cDNA. Via MiXCR, TCRdb re-called the UMI-ligation and nested PCR reads, giving one row per CDR3 protein. The sample includes 17,000 or so distinct CDR3 sequences, just over 8.5% of them seen just once. The specimen was central memory CD8+ T cells from blood. The receptors originated from a human donor in good health.

The chain joins TRBV15 to TRBJ2-5; perhaps D is TRBD1 or TRBD2 (6 bases each). V was trimmed by 0 bases and J by 4 bases, leaving 12 bases between them. The CDR3 sequence is 15 residues long. CDR1 and CDR2 from the germline V gene are LNHNV and YYDKDF (reference sequence). This CDR3 reads CATSRELGGGETQYF. The CDR3 bases are TGTGCCACCAGCAGAGAGTTGGGGGGCGGAGAGACCCAGTACTTC.

This clonotype was observed at least ten times. This sequence joins TRBV7-8 and TRBJ2-1; tentative D call: TRBD2 (6 bases). Looked up from germline, CDR1 is SGHVS and CDR2 is FQNEAQ. Trimming stripped 4 bases from V and 10 bases from J, with 11 bases between. The CDR3 consists of 12 residues. The CDR3 loop is CASSWGDSEQFF. For the CDR3, the DNA is TGTGCCAGCAGCTGGGGGGATTCGGAGCAGTTCTTC.

This clonotype was observed a handful of times. The chain is built from TRBV6-1 and TRBJ1-1; TRBD1 agrees at 8 bases. Germline V gene sequence: CDR1 MNHNS, CDR2 SASEGT. V trimming: 0 bases; J trimming: 8 bases; junction bases outside the gene matches: 8. The CDR3 is 15 amino acids. CDR3 nucleotide sequence: TGTGCCAGCAGTGAAGCGGTGGGACAGGTGGGGGAAGCTTTCTTT. It yields the protein CASSEAVGQVGEAFF.

The V call is TRBV20-1, the J call TRBJ2-1; D gene ambiguous. Germline CDR1 and CDR2: DFQATT and SNEGSKA (reference sequence). The CDR3 runs to 15 residues. Trimming cost V 0 bases and J 0 bases, with 9 bases left between them. The CDR3 DNA reads TGCAGTGCTAGAGAGTTTTTCAGCTCCTACAATGAGCAGTTCTTC. It yields the protein CSAREFFSSYNEQFF.

The V and J genes are TRBV28 and TRBJ2-5; 7 nucleotides match TRBD1. Germline V gene lookup returns CDR1 MDHEN and CDR2 SYDVKM. The CDR3 runs 17 residues. The V segment lost 3 bases and the J segment 1 base; nucleotides outside the gene matches: 11. In DNA form, the CDR3 reads TGTGCCAGCAGTTTCCCCCCGGACAGGCCGTTCCAAGAGACCCAGTACTTC. Its protein is CASSFPPDRPFQETQYF.

This clonotype is classed as medium-sized. The CDR3 bases are TGTGCCAGCATACTGGGGACAGAAGAGACCCAGTACTTC. Translation gives CASILGTEETQYF. This sequence joins TRBV12-3 or TRBV12-4 and TRBJ2-5, with 7 bases identical to TRBD1. The CDR3 extends over 13 amino acids. V shed 7 bases and J 3 bases; nucleotides not matched to a gene: 5.

The table lists this clonotype with a few counts. This chain joins TRBV25-1 and TRBJ2-2; no reliable D call. This CDR3 is built from 14 residues. Trimming stripped 2 bases from V and 3 bases from J, with 7 bases between. Germline V gene sequence: CDR1 MGHDK, CDR2 SYGVNS. DNA for the CDR3: TGTGCCAGCAGTGAAAACGCGTACACCGGGGAGCTGTTTTTT. This encodes CASSENAYTGELFF.

V usage is TRBV6-6 and J usage is TRBJ2-7; 7 bases match TRBD1. The germline V gene has CDR1 MNHNY and CDR2 SVGAGI (reference sequence). Trimming at V came to 2 bases and at J to 2 bases, leaving 12 bases not matched to a gene. The CDR3 totals 17 residues. The CDR3 protein is CASSYHYRGGTTYEQYF. CDR3 DNA sequence: TGTGCCAGCAGTTACCATTACAGGGGTGGTACGACCTACGAGCAGTACTTC.

The genes are TRBV12-3 or TRBV12-4 and TRBJ2-2; D possibly matches TRBD1 or TRBD2 (5 bases each). Between the trimmed V and J ends, which lost 2 bases and 2 bases, there was a span of 12 bases. The CDR3 covers 16 residues. CDR3 nucleotide sequence: TGTGCCAGCAGTTTATTCAGGGAGCACAACACCGGGGAGCTGTTTTTT. Its translation is CASSLFREHNTGELFF.

The chain carries TRBV7-9 and TRBJ2-1; D remains ambiguous. Germline-derived CDR1 and CDR2 are SEHNR and FQNEAQ (reference sequence). With 1 base removed from V and 7 bases from J, the gap between germline ends came to 5 bases. The CDR3 has 12 residues. Here the CDR3 reads CASSLVRNEQFF. DNA of the CDR3: TGTGCCAGCAGCTTAGTTCGAAATGAGCAGTTCTTC. The variable domain in full, completed from reference TRBV7-9 and TRBJ2-1, reads DTGVSQNPRHKITKRGQNVTFRCDPISEHNRLYWYRQTLGQGPEFLTYFQNEAQLEKSRLLSDRFSAERPKGSFSTLEIQRTEQGDSAMYLCASSLVRNEQFFGPGTRLTVL.

This clonotype was detected ten times or more. CDR3 amino acids: CASSPDSQETQYF. The CDR3 region has the DNA TGTGCCAGCAGTCCCGACAGCCAAGAGACCCAGTACTTC. J is TRBJ2-5 and V is TRBV5-6; maybe TRBD1 (5 bases). The length of the CDR3 is 13 residues. From germline, CDR1 is SGHDT and CDR2 YYEEEE. Trimming took off 5 bases at V and 1 base at J, with 9 bases between the two ends.

The table lists this clonotype with many counts. The rearrangement joins TRBV7-9 to TRBJ2-4, with TRBD2 matching 10 bases. The CDR3 spans 14 residues. J lost 6 bases, V lost 5 bases, and 4 bases had no gene match. CDR1 SEHNR and CDR2 FQNEAQ come from the germline V gene (reference sequence). The CDR3 spells CASSITSGVNIQYF. The CDR3 bases are TGTGCCAGCAGCATCACTAGCGGGGTAAACATTCAGTACTTC.

V and J are TRBV3-1 and TRBJ2-5, with 9 bases that match TRBD1. This CDR3 contains 17 residues. V shed 0 bases, J shed 5 bases, and the junction held 10 bases outside the gene matches. Germline V gene sequence: CDR1 LGHDT, CDR2 YNNKEL (reference sequence). CDR3: CASSQEGPGQGAETQYF. The CDR3 bases are TGTGCCAGCAGCCAAGAGGGTCCGGGACAGGGTGCGGAGACCCAGTACTTC.

This clonotype came up a few times. The V gene is TRBV6-1, the J gene TRBJ2-1, with 8 bases fitting TRBD2. The junction had 6 bases not matched to a gene; V was cut back by 8 bases and J by 9 bases. This CDR3 has 12 residues. Germline V gene lookup returns CDR1 MNHNS and CDR2 SASEGT. CDR3 coding DNA: TGTGCCAGCCGGGGGGGGGCTGGTGAGCAGTTCTTC. Encoded protein: CASRGGAGEQFF.

Many counts were recorded for this clonotype. The chain carries TRBV7-9 and TRBJ2-1, with 9 bases identical to TRBD2. The CDR3 runs 14 residues. The V gene's germline CDR1 is SEHNR and CDR2 FQNEAQ (reference sequence). V lost 5 bases to trimming and J lost 3 bases; unmatched junction nucleotides: 2. The CDR3 reads CASSPTSGYNEQFF. CDR3 in DNA: TGTGCCAGCAGCCCGACTAGCGGCTACAATGAGCAGTTCTTC.

This clonotype was seen at least ten times. The chain links TRBV10-3 to TRBJ2-7; 9 nucleotides align to TRBD1. Germline V gene lookup returns CDR1 ENHRY and CDR2 SYGVKD. V gave up 10 bases and J gave up 3 bases; unmatched junction bases: 16. This CDR3 has 16 amino acids. The CDR3 sequence: CATKNLGTGPFYEQYF. The CDR3 DNA is TGTGCCACCAAAAACCTCGGGACAGGGCCTTTCTACGAGCAGTACTTC.

In its sample, this clonotype was seen many times. The V and J genes are TRBV7-2 and TRBJ2-7; 10 nucleotides agree with TRBD2. The germline V gene has CDR1 SGHTA and CDR2 FQGNSA. This CDR3 is built from 15 residues. V lost 3 bases to trimming and J lost 5 bases; unmatched junction nucleotides: 7. CDR3 residues: CASSFLLAGVNEQYF. For the CDR3, the DNA is TGTGCCAGCAGCTTCCTTCTAGCGGGAGTTAACGAGCAGTACTTC.

This clonotype was detected only once. V gene TRBV14 combines with J gene TRBJ2-1; D might be TRBD2 (5 bases). Germline CDR1 reads SGHDN; CDR2 reads FVKESK. The V end was cut by 4 bases, the J end by 0 bases, with 19 bases between. The CDR3 is made up of 18 amino acids. CDR3 region: CASSLTLSVGSSYNEQFF. In DNA, the CDR3 is TGTGCCAGCAGCCTCACCCTCTCCGTAGGGAGCTCCTACAATGAGCAGTTCTTC.

This clonotype was seen at least ten times. This sequence joins TRBV7-9 and TRBJ2-1; D may be TRBD1 (5 bases). Per the germline V gene, CDR1 is SEHNR and CDR2 is FQNEAQ (reference sequence). V shed 6 bases and J shed 8 bases, with 23 bases lying between them. The CDR3 has 16 amino acids. CDR3 bases: TGTGCCAGCAGGCACCCACAGGACCATGCTCGTGATGAGCAGTTCTTC. The encoded protein is CASRHPQDHARDEQFF.